This TCR beta chain was recovered during a study of identical twins. This clonotype was found a few times. TCRdb re-called the 5' RACE reads with MiXCR, one entry per CDR3 protein. The sample holds a few hundred thousand distinct CDR3 sequences, approximately 25% seen once. Germline CDR1 is SGDLS and CDR2 is YYNGEE. With 3 bases removed from V and 5 bases from J, the gap between germline ends came to 14 bases. The CDR3 covers 14 residues. This same sample was also taken into another study, of T cells expressing NK-cell markers. That work contributes: Sorted CD3+CD56+NKG2C+, CD3+CD56+NKG2C- and CD3+CD56-NKG2C+ T cells supplied TCR beta repertoires. The sorts in several experiments were restricted to alpha-beta TCR T cells by an anti-gamma-delta TCR antibody.

The sample consisted of CD4+ T cells sorted from blood. The gene calls are TRBV9 and TRBJ2-5, with D perhaps given as TRBD1 or TRBD2 (5 bases each). The receptor's source is a woman aged 18-30 years in good health. In DNA, the CDR3 is TGTGCCAGCAGCGGCTCGTGGGGCGGGGAGACCCAGTACTTC. Translated, it gives CASSGSWGGETQYF. Filled out from reference TRBV9 and TRBJ2-5, the complete variable domain reads DSGVTQTPKHLITATGQRVTLRCSPRSGDLSVYWYQQSLDQGLQFLIQYYNGEERAKGNILERFSAQQFPDLHSELNLSSLELGDSALYFCASSGSWGGETQYFGPGTRLLVL.